This T cell receptor (beta chain) was sequenced during a study of low-dose radiotherapy and immunotherapy resistance in tumors. This clonotype showed up many times. First-strand cDNA used TRAV- and TRBV-specific primers, covering alpha and beta chains. The PCR that amplified TCRs ran for 20 cycles, relying on a constant-region primer and a V-primer adapter. TCRdb reprocessed the reads with MiXCR, giving one entry per CDR3 protein. The sample has 80,000 to 90,000 distinct CDR3 sequences; 15% to 20% are singletons. This CDR3 region has 14 residues. V gave up 6 bases and J gave up 2 bases; unmatched junction bases: 6. The germline V gene has CDR1 DFQATT and CDR2 SNEGSKA (reference sequence). Time point described: before trial treatment.

The sequenced sample was PBMCs, obtained before treatment. The J gene is TRBJ2-3, the V gene TRBV20-1; 9 bases agree with TRBD2. This TCR came from a male donor with prostate cancer. The CDR3 DNA follows: TGCAGTGCCCCCGGGACTAGCTACACAGATACGCAGTATTTT. Its protein product is CSAPGTSYTDTQYF.